These 4 T cell receptor beta chains were all obtained from the same sample, sequenced in a study of siplizumab effects on memory and regulatory T cells. Assay used: immunoSEQ multiplex PCR; TCRdb lists only in-frame clones, some missing. The data contain approximately 100,000 clones, around 92% of them seen just once; the ten biggest clones take up roughly 2.6%. The sequenced sample consisted of CD4+ T cells sorted from blood. These receptors originate from a human donor in good health. Some clones in this sample may be carry-over from other donors' samples.

The chain has TRBV5-1 and TRBJ1-2, with unresolved D. CDR1 and CDR2 (germline): SGHRS, YFSETQ. The CDR3 loop spans 14 amino acids. Trimming cost V 4 bases and J 0 bases, with 10 bases left between them. The DNA for the CDR3 is TGCGCCAGCAGCATTGAAGGCACTAACTATGGCTACACCTTC. This gives the protein CASSIEGTNYGYTF.

J is TRBJ2-1 and V is TRBV5-4; D unclear. CDR1 SGHNT and CDR2 YYREEE come from the germline V gene (reference sequence). The CDR3 totals 15 residues. The V end lost 10 bases, the J end lost 6 bases, and 23 bases lay between the germline ends. CDR3 DNA: TGTGCCTCCCCTGCACACGCGGCCTACGGCAATGAGCAGTTCTTC. Protein product: CASPAHAAYGNEQFF. Full variable domain (rest looked up from reference TRBV5-4 and TRBJ2-1): ETGVTQSPTHLIKTRGQQVTLRCSSQSGHNTVSWYQQALGQGPQFIFQYYREEENGRGNFPPRFSGLQFPNYSSELNVNALELDDSALYLCASPAHAAYGNEQFFGPGTRLTVL.

The chain links TRBV10-3 to TRBJ1-2; D call uncertain. Germline V gene sequence: CDR1 ENHRY, CDR2 SYGVKD. The length of the CDR3 is 15 residues. V lost 2 bases and J lost 1, with 11 bases in between. CDR3 DNA sequence: TGTGCCATCAGTGAGGAGGTCGGGCTTAACTATGGCTACACCTTC. Encoded protein: CAISEEVGLNYGYTF.

The V gene is TRBV19, the J gene TRBJ2-1; D is perhaps TRBD1 or TRBD2 (5 bases each). Germline V gives CDR1 LNHDA, CDR2 SQIVND (reference sequence). V was shortened by 6 bases and J by 6 bases, with 18 bases between the two germline ends. The CDR3 spans 15 residues. CDR3 loop: CASRRGADVFNEQFF. CDR3 nucleotide sequence: TGTGCCAGTAGGCGAGGGGCGGACGTATTCAATGAGCAGTTCTTC.